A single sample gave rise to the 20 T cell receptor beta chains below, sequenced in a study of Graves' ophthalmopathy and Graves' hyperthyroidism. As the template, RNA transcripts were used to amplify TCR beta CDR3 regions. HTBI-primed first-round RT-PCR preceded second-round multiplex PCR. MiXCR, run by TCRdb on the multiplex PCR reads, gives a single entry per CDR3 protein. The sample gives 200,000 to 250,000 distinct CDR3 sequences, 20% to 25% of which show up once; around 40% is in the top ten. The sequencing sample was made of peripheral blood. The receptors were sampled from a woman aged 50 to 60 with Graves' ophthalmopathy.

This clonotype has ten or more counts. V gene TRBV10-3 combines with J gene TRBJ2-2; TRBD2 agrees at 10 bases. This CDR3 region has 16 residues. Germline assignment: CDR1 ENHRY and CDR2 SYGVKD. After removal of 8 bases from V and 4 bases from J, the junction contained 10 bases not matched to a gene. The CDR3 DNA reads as TGTGCCATCGTCGCCTCAGCGGGAGGGCCCACCGGGGAGCTGTTTTTT. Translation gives CAIVASAGGPTGELFF.

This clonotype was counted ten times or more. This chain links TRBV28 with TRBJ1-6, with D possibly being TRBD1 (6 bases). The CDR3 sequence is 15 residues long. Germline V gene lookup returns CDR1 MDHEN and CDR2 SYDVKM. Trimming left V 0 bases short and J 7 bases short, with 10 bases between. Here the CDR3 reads CASSLWGGPNSPLHF. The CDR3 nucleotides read TGTGCCAGCAGTTTATGGGGGGGGCCGAATTCACCCCTCCACTTT.

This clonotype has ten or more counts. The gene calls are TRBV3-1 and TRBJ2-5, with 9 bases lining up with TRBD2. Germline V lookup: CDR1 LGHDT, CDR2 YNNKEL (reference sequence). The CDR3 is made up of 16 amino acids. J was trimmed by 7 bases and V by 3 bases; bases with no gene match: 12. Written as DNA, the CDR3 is TGTGCCAGCAGCCAGATACGGACTAGCGCGGGGGGGACCCAGTACTTC. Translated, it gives CASSQIRTSAGGTQYF.

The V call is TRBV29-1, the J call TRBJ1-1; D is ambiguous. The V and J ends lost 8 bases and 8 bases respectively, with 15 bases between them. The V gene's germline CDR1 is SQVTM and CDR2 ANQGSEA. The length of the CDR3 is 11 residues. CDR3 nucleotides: TGCAGCTGCTCGAGTCCAGGAGAAGCTTTCTTT. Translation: CSCSSPGEAFF.

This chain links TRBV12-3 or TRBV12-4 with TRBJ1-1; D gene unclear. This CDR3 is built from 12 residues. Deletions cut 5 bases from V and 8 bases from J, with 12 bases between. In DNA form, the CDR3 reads TGTGCCAGCAGTCCCTTCCGGCCCGAAGCTTTCTTT. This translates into CASSPFRPEAFF.

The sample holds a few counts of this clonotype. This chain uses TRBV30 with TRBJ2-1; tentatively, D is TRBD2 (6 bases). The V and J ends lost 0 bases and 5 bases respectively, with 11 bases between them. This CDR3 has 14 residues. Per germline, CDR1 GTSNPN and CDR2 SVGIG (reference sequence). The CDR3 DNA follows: TGTGCCTGGAGTGTCGTGGAGGGGCACAATGAGCAGTTCTTC. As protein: CAWSVVEGHNEQFF.

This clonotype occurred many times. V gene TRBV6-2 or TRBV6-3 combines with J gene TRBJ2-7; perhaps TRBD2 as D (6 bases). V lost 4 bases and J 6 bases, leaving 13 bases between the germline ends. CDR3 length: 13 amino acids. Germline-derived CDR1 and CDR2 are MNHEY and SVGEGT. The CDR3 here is CASSLAGSREQYF. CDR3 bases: TGTGCCAGCAGTTTGGCGGGATCCCGCGAGCAGTACTTC.

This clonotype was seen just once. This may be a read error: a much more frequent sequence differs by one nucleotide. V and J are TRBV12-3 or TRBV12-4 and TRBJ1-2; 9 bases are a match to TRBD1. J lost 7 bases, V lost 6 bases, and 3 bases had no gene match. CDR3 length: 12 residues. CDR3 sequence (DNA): TGTGCCAGCAGCCGACAGGGGGTTGGCTACACCTTC. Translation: CASSRQGVGYTF.

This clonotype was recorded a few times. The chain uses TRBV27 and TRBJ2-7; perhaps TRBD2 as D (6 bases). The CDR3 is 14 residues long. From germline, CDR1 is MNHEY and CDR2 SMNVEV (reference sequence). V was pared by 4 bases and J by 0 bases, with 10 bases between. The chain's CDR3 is CASSSQTSSYEQYF. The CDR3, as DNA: TGTGCCAGCAGTTCCCAGACTAGCTCCTACGAGCAGTACTTC.

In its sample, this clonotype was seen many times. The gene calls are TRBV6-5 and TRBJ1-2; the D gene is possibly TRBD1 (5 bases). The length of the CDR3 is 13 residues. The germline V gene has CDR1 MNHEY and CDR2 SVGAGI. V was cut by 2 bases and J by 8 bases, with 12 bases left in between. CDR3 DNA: TGTGCCAGCAGTTACGGGTCGGCAGGGGGCTACACCTTC. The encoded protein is CASSYGSAGGYTF.

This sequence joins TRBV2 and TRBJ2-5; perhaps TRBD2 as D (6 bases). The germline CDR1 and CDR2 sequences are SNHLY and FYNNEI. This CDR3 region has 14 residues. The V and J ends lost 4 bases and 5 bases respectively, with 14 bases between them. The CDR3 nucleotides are TGTGCCAGCAGTGGGACTGGACTACCGGAGACCCAGTACTTC. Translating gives CASSGTGLPETQYF.

Written as DNA, the CDR3 is TGTGCCAGCAGTGAATGGGGCTTGGGAACTGAAGCTTTCTTT. Its protein product is CASSEWGLGTEAFF. The rearrangement links TRBV6-1 to TRBJ1-1, with a weak D call TRBD1 (5 bases). CDR1 is MNHNS and CDR2 is SASEGT in the germline V gene. This CDR3 has 14 amino acids. Trimming shortened V by 2 bases and J by 5 bases, and 12 bases separated the two germline ends.

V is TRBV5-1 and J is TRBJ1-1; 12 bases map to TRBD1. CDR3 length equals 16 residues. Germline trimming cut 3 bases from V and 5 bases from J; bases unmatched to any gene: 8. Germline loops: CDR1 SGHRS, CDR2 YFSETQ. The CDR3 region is CASSSGTGGWRTEAFF. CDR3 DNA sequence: TGCGCCAGCAGCTCCGGGACAGGGGGCTGGAGGACTGAAGCTTTCTTT.

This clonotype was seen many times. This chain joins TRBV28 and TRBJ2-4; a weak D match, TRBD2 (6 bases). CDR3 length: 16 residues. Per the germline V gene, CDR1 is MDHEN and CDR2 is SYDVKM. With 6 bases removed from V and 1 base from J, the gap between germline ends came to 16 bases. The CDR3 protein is CASSRGNLVAKNIQYF. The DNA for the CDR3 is TGTGCCAGCAGCCGGGGGAATCTGGTGGCCAAAAACATTCAGTACTTC. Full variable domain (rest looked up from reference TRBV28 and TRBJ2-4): DVKVTQSSRYLVKRTGEKVFLECVQDMDHENMFWYRQDPGLGLRLIYFSYDVKMKEKGDIPEGYSVSREKKERFSLILESASTNQTSMYLCASSRGNLVAKNIQYFGAGTRLSVL.

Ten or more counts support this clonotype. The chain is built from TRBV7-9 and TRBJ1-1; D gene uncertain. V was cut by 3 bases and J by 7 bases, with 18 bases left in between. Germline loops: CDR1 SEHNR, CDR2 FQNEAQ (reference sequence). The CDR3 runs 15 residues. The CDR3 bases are TGTGCCAGCAGCTTCACGCCGTCGGCGCAGGTTGAAGCTTTCTTT. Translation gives CASSFTPSAQVEAFF.

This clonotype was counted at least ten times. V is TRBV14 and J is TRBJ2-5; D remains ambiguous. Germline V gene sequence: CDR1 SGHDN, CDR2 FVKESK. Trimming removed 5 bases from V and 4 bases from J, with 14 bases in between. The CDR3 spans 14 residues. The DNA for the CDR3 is TGTGCCAGCAGCAGTGGTTACTTGACAGAGACCCAGTACTTC. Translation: CASSSGYLTETQYF.

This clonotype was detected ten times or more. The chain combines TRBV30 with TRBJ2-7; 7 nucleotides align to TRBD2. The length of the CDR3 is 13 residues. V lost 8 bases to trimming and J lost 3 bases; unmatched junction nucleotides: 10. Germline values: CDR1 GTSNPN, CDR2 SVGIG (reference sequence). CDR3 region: CAGESGAYYEQYF. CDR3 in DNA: TGTGCCGGGGAAAGCGGGGCCTACTACGAGCAGTACTTC. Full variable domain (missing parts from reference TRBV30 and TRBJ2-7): SQTIHQWPATLVQPVGSPLSLECTVEGTSNPNLYWYRQAAGRGLQLLFYSVGIGQISSEVPQNLSASRPQDRQFILSSKKLLLSDSGFYLCAGESGAYYEQYFGPGTRLTVT.

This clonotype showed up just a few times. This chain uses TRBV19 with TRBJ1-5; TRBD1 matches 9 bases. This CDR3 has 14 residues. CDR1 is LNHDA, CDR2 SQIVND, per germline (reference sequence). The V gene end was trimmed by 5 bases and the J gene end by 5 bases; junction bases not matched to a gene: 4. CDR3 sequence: CASSRDRADQPQHF. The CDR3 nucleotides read TGTGCCAGTAGTCGGGACAGGGCCGATCAGCCCCAGCATTTT.

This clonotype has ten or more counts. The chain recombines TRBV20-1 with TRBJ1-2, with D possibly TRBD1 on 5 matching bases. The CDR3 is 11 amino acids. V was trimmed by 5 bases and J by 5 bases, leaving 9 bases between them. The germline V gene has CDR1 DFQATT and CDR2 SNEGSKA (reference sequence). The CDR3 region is CSAGGPYGYTF. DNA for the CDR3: TGCAGTGCTGGGGGACCATATGGCTACACCTTC.

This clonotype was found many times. CDR3 sequence: CAISPYSSANYGYTF. DNA of the CDR3: TGTGCCATCAGCCCTTACAGTTCAGCTAACTATGGCTACACCTTC. This rearrangement joins TRBV10-3 to TRBJ1-2; no clear D. CDR1 and CDR2 (germline): ENHRY, SYGVKD. V lost 6 bases, J lost 0 bases, and 14 bases lay in between. This CDR3 is built from 15 residues.